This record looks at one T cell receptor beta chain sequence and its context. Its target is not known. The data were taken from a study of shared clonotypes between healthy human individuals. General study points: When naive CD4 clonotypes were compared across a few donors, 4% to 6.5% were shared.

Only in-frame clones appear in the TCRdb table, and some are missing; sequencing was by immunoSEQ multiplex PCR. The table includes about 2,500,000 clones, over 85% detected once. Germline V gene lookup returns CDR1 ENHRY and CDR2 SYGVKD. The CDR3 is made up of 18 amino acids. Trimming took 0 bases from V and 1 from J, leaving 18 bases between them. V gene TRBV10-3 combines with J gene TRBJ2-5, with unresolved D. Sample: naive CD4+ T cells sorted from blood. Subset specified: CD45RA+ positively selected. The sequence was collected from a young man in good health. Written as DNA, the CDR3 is TGTGCCATCAGTGAGTCCACGGGTGGCCGAGCCTTCCAAGAGACCCAGTACTTC. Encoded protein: CAISESTGGRAFQETQYF.